This T cell receptor (beta chain) was identified in a study of blood T cell repertoires in COVID-19. Method: immunoSEQ multiplex PCR; TCRdb's copy keeps in-frame clones and lacks some. The sample has about 230,000 clones, less than 90% seen once. There are a few counts of this clone. The CDR3 is made up of 17 amino acids. The V gene's germline CDR1 is SGHTS and CDR2 YDEGEE. V was pared by 3 bases and J by 1 base, with 17 bases between. The material sequenced was peripheral blood. This TCR was sampled from a woman in her 70s with active or convalescent COVID-19. This chain links TRBV5-8 with TRBJ1-3, with D possibly matching TRBD1 (5 bases). CDR3 loop: CASSWVKGGASGNTIYF. DNA for the CDR3: TGTGCCAGCAGCTGGGTGAAGGGTGGGGCGTCTGGAAACACCATATATTTT.